The 27 T cell receptor beta chains in this list originate from one sample, sequenced in a study of T cell responses to AZD1222 COVID-19 vaccine. The repertoire was sequenced with immunoSEQ multiplex PCR; TCRdb's copy has only in-frame clones and lacks some. This table holds around 180,000 clones, around 88% found once. The sample consisted of peripheral blood, taken on day 0 of AZD1222 vaccination. These receptor sequences come from an adult in good health.

A single count supports this clone. The V and J genes are TRBV11-1 and TRBJ2-3; D possibly matches TRBD1 or TRBD2 (5 bases each). The CDR3 contains 14 residues. CDR1 SGHAT and CDR2 FQDESV come from the germline V gene (reference sequence). V was trimmed by 7 bases and J by 2 bases, leaving 13 bases between them. CDR3 loop: CASTTGGHTDTQYF. The CDR3 DNA reads TGTGCCAGCACCACTGGGGGTCACACAGATACGCAGTATTTT.

The chain links TRBV5-1 to TRBJ2-3, with D possibly being TRBD2 (5 bases). V was clipped by 2 bases and J by 2 bases, with 12 bases between them. Germline V CDR1 and CDR2: SGHRS, YFSETQ. The CDR3 consists of 15 residues. The CDR3 DNA is TGCGCCAGCAGCTTAGAGGGAGTTCTCACAGATACGCAGTATTTT. Its protein product is CASSLEGVLTDTQYF.

V is TRBV21-1 and J is TRBJ1-4; the D call in the table, TRBD1, was not verified against the DNA. TRBV21-1 is a pseudogene segment. The CDR3 is 15 amino acids. As DNA, the CDR3 is TGTGCCAGCTCCAGTCCGGGACAGCGGAATGAAAAACTGTTTTTT. Protein product: CASSSPGQRNEKLFF.

J is TRBJ1-5 and V is TRBV19; D not resolved. Trimming left V 0 bases short and J 1 base short, with 1 base between. From germline, CDR1 is LNHDA and CDR2 SQIVND (reference sequence). This CDR3 has 13 amino acids. The CDR3 sequence: CASSIESNQPQHF. The CDR3 region has the DNA TGTGCCAGTAGTATAGAGAGCAATCAGCCCCAGCATTTT.

This clone has only a few counts. This chain uses TRBV5-1 with TRBJ2-1; 7 bases align to TRBD1. This CDR3 contains 17 residues. Germline loops: CDR1 SGHRS, CDR2 YFSETQ. The V and J ends lost 4 bases and 0 bases, in that order; junction bases with no gene match: 10. CDR3 DNA sequence: TGCGCCAGCAGCCGATCCGAGGGGGCGAGCTCCTACAATGAGCAGTTCTTC. It yields the protein CASSRSEGASSYNEQFF.

V is TRBV28 and J is TRBJ1-6; possibly TRBD1 for D (5 bases). Trimming pared 1 base from V and 9 bases from J, leaving 10 bases between. The CDR3 is made up of 14 amino acids. CDR1 MDHEN and CDR2 SYDVKM come from the germline V gene. The CDR3, as DNA: TGTGCCAGCAGTTTATCAGGGTCTGGTTCACCCCTCCACTTT. Its protein is CASSLSGSGSPLHF. The full variable domain, its missing parts supplied by reference TRBV28 and TRBJ1-6, is DVKVTQSSRYLVKRTGEKVFLECVQDMDHENMFWYRQDPGLGLRLIYFSYDVKMKEKGDIPEGYSVSREKKERFSLILESASTNQTSMYLCASSLSGSGSPLHFGNGTRLTVT.

V usage is TRBV4-2 and J usage is TRBJ2-4; D is possibly TRBD2 (6 bases). V was trimmed by 1 base and J by 8 bases, leaving 15 bases between them. This CDR3 contains 15 residues. Looked up from germline, CDR1 is LGHNA and CDR2 is YNFKEQ. The CDR3 DNA reads as TGTGCCAGCAGCCAAGTAGGCGGGGCCCAGCACATTCAGTACTTC. Protein sequence: CASSQVGGAQHIQYF.

The chain links TRBV10-1 to TRBJ2-1; TRBD2 matches 8 bases. Germline values: CDR1 WNHNN, CDR2 SYGVQD (reference sequence). V was pared by 6 bases and J by 6 bases, with 10 bases of the junction left unmatched. This CDR3 is built from 15 residues. This chain's CDR3 is CASSFAGGAGNEQFF. In DNA, the CDR3 is TGCGCCAGCAGCTTTGCGGGAGGAGCAGGCAATGAGCAGTTCTTC.

The V and J genes are TRBV30 and TRBJ2-7, with D maybe TRBD2 (5 bases). CDR1 and CDR2 (germline): GTSNPN, SVGIG (reference sequence). The CDR3 totals 15 residues. V was trimmed by 4 bases and J by 4 bases, leaving 20 bases between them. The CDR3 coding sequence is TGTGCCTGGAAGCACCGGAGGACGACTTTTTACGAGCAGTACTTC. Its translation: CAWKHRRTTFYEQYF.

This clone was observed a single time. V gene TRBV6-5 combines with J gene TRBJ1-6; D is ambiguous. Germline-derived CDR1 and CDR2 are MNHEY and SVGAGI. The germline V and J ends were trimmed by 10 bases and 13 bases, with 17 bases remaining between them. The CDR3 covers 12 residues. The CDR3 sequence is CAIQAPTGPLHF. The CDR3, as DNA: TGTGCCATTCAGGCGCCTACGGGGCCCCTCCACTTT.

This rearrangement joins TRBV11-2 to TRBJ2-2, with 8 bases lining up with TRBD2. Trimming at V came to 5 bases and at J to 4 bases, leaving 9 bases not matched to a gene. The CDR3 contains 16 residues. The germline CDR1 and CDR2 sequences are SGHAT and FQNNGV. CDR3 in DNA: TGTGCCAGCAGCCCCGGGGTGGCGGGAGGCACCGGGGAGCTGTTTTTT. This gives the protein CASSPGVAGGTGELFF.

The chain carries TRBV5-6 and TRBJ1-1; 8 bases match TRBD1. Per the germline V gene, CDR1 is SGHDT and CDR2 is YYEEEE. This CDR3 is 15 amino acids long. Trimming cost V 3 bases and J 3 bases; bases outside gene matches: 7. The CDR3 loop is CASSYGGQDDTEAFF. The CDR3, as DNA: TGTGCCAGCAGCTATGGGGGACAGGACGACACTGAAGCTTTCTTT. Full variable domain (remainder filled in from reference TRBV5-6 and TRBJ1-1): DAGVTQSPTHLIKTRGQQVTLRCSPKSGHDTVSWYQQALGQGPQFIFQYYEEEERQRGNFPDRFSGHQFPNYSSELNVNALLLGDSALYLCASSYGGQDDTEAFFGQGTRLTVV.

The chain joins TRBV7-2 to TRBJ2-7; unclear D gene. Germline CDR1 and CDR2: SGHTA and FQGNSA. The ends were cut back, 5 bases at V and 6 bases at J, with 14 bases in the middle. The CDR3 contains 13 residues. The CDR3 DNA is TGTGCCAGCAGCCCTAGAGGCAGATTCGAGCAGTACTTC. Protein: CASSPRGRFEQYF.

The V call is TRBV4-1, the J call TRBJ2-5, with 8 bases that match TRBD2. CDR3 length equals 13 residues. V shed 5 bases and J 9 bases; nucleotides not matched to a gene: 8. Germline CDR1 and CDR2: MGHRA and YSYEKL. The CDR3 region is CASSGTRGPAQYF. The CDR3, as DNA: TGCGCCAGCAGCGGGACTAGGGGTCCGGCCCAGTACTTC.

In its sample, this clone was seen once. This chain links TRBV9 with TRBJ2-1; D perhaps matches TRBD2 (5 bases). The CDR3 has 13 residues. Germline V gene data show CDR1 as SGDLS and CDR2 as YYNGEE. Trimming took 0 bases from V and 7 from J, leaving 8 bases between them. The CDR3 region is CASSVDGVNEQFF. The CDR3 region has the DNA TGTGCCAGCAGCGTAGACGGGGTAAATGAGCAGTTCTTC.

This rearrangement joins TRBV3-1 (or the pseudogene TRBV3-2) to TRBJ1-5; unclear D gene. The length of the CDR3 is 15 residues. CDR1 and CDR2 from the germline V gene are LGHDT and YNNKEL (reference sequence). V was pared by 0 bases and J by 0 bases, with 6 bases between. CDR3 loop: CASSQDGGSNQPQHF. The CDR3 DNA reads TGTGCCAGCAGCCAAGACGGCGGTAGCAATCAGCCCCAGCATTTT.

This rearrangement joins TRBV15 to TRBJ2-7; D possibly corresponds to TRBD1 (5 bases). Germline CDR1 reads LNHNV; CDR2 reads YYDKDF (reference sequence). The ends were cut back, 5 bases at V and 3 bases at J, with 17 bases in the middle. The CDR3 length is 15 residues. The CDR3 region is CATSGPGLSFYEQYF. CDR3 coding DNA: TGTGCCACCAGCGGGCCAGGGTTATCTTTCTACGAGCAGTACTTC.

The J gene is TRBJ2-5, the V gene TRBV19; the D gene is possibly TRBD1 (6 bases). Trimming stripped 1 base from V and 4 bases from J, with 16 bases between. From germline, CDR1 is LNHDA and CDR2 SQIVND (reference sequence). The CDR3 runs 16 residues. The CDR3 protein is CASSIASGTRGETQYF. DNA for the CDR3: TGTGCCAGTAGTATAGCCTCCGGGACAAGAGGAGAGACCCAGTACTTC.

The chain couples TRBV6-6 to TRBJ1-2; D not certain. Germline V gives CDR1 MNHNY, CDR2 SVGAGI (reference sequence). V lost 3 bases to trimming and J lost 8 bases, with 10 bases between them. The CDR3 has 12 residues. DNA for the CDR3: TGTGCCAGCAGTTATGCCCTCTACGGCTACACCTTC. This translates into CASSYALYGYTF.

The CDR3 protein is CAISGWQGNSPLHF. The CDR3 DNA sequence: TGTGCCATCAGTGGTTGGCAGGGTAATTCACCCCTCCACTTT. The V call is TRBV10-3, the J call TRBJ1-6, with D maybe TRBD1 (5 bases). The CDR3 sequence is 14 residues long. The germline CDR1 and CDR2 sequences are ENHRY and SYGVKD. Trimming shortened V by 4 bases and J by 6 bases, and 10 bases separated the two germline ends.

The V gene is TRBV5-1, the J gene TRBJ1-3; D gene ambiguous. The CDR3 covers 16 residues. V dropped 0 bases and J dropped 0 bases, with 10 bases sitting between them. Germline loops: CDR1 SGHRS, CDR2 YFSETQ. CDR3 sequence reads: CASSLVAGLSGNTIYF. As DNA, the CDR3 is TGCGCCAGCAGCTTGGTGGCAGGCCTCTCTGGAAACACCATATATTTT.

The chain links TRBV7-2 to TRBJ2-5; TRBD1 matches 7 bases. The CDR3 has 14 amino acids. After removal of 5 bases from V and 5 bases from J, the junction contained 8 bases not matched to a gene. Germline assignment: CDR1 SGHTA and CDR2 FQGNSA. CDR3 bases: TGTGCCAGCAGCCTCGGACAGGTGTCCGAGACCCAGTACTTC. The encoded protein is CASSLGQVSETQYF.

The chain couples TRBV24-1 to TRBJ2-3; 7 bases match TRBD2. Germline-derived CDR1 and CDR2 are KGHDR and SFDVKD. The CDR3 extends over 16 amino acids. J was trimmed by 3 bases and V by 3 bases; bases with no gene match: 8. CDR3 bases: TGTGCCACCAGTGATCAGGCCGCTAGCGGAACAGATACGCAGTATTTT. Translated: CATSDQAASGTDTQYF.

CDR3 bases: TGTGCCAGCAGCTTAGGGACAGTATACGAGCAGTACTTC. Its protein product is CASSLGTVYEQYF. The chain links TRBV7-6 to TRBJ2-7, with TRBD1 as a possible D gene (6 bases). The germline V gene has CDR1 SGHVS and CDR2 FNYEAQ. Deletions cut 1 base from V and 4 bases from J, with 8 bases between. This CDR3 contains 13 residues. Full variable domain (missing parts from reference TRBV7-6 and TRBJ2-7): GAGVSQSPRYKVTKRGQDVALRCDPISGHVSLYWYRQALGQGPEFLTYFNYEAQQDKSGLPNDRFSAERPEGSISTLTIQRTEQRDSAMYRCASSLGTVYEQYFGPGTRLTVT.

This chain uses TRBV30 with TRBJ1-5, with D tentatively TRBD1 (5 bases). V was trimmed by 3 bases and J by 7 bases, leaving 13 bases between them. The CDR3 length is 13 residues. The germline V gene has CDR1 GTSNPN and CDR2 SVGIG (reference sequence). In nucleotides, the CDR3 is TGTGCCTGGAGAGGAGCAGGGCAACAGCCCCAGCATTTT. This codes for CAWRGAGQQPQHF.

The rearrangement joins TRBV3-1 (or the pseudogene TRBV3-2) to TRBJ1-2; no clear D. Germline V gives CDR1 LGHDT, CDR2 YNNKEL (reference sequence). Between the trimmed V and J ends, which lost 2 bases and 4 bases, there was a span of 8 bases. There are 13 residues in the CDR3. CDR3 DNA sequence: TGTGCCAGCAGCCAAAAGGAGTTCTATGGCTACACCTTC. Translation gives CASSQKEFYGYTF.

The chain is built from TRBV9 and TRBJ2-7; TRBD1 might be the D (6 bases). CDR3 size: 13 residues. CDR1 is SGDLS, CDR2 YYNGEE, per germline. Trimming removed 4 bases from V and 3 bases from J, with 11 bases in between. This chain's CDR3 is CASSTGSGYEQYF. The CDR3 DNA reads TGTGCCAGCAGCACAGGGTCAGGCTACGAGCAGTACTTC.